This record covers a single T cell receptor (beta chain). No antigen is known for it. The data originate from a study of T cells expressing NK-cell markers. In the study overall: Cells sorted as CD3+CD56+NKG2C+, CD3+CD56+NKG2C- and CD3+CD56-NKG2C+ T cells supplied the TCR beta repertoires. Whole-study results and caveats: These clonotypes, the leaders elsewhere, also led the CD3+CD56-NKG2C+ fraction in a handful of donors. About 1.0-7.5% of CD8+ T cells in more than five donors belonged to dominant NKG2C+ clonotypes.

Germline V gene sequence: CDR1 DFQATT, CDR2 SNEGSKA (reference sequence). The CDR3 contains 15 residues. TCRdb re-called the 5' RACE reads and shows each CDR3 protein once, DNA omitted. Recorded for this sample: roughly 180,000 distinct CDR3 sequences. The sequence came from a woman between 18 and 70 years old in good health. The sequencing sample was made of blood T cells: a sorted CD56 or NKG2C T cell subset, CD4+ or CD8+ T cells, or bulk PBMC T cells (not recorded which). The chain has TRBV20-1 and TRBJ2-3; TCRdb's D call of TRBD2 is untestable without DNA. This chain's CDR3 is CSAPGLLHSTDTQYF.